This T cell receptor (beta chain) was sequenced during a study of T cell responses to AZD1222 COVID-19 vaccine. Germline values: CDR1 GTSNPN, CDR2 SVGIG (reference sequence). V shed 3 bases, J shed 8 bases, and the junction held 9 bases outside the gene matches. CDR3 length: 13 amino acids. Regarding this clone: The antigen is unknown.

General observations from the study: Among vaccine-associated CD4 TCRs, coverage spanned spike, with dominance at 160-218 and 743-854. Donors were chiefly white British, with a greater number of females, and clonal diversity was perhaps underestimated. Following two doses of AZD1222, Spike-specific TCR breadth and depth rose.

The data were produced by immunoSEQ multiplex PCR, yet TCRdb's version contains in-frame clones alone and is incomplete. The sample has 95,000 to 150,000 clones, 80% to 90% seen once. This specimen was peripheral blood, taken on day 0 of AZD1222 vaccination. The TCR was taken from an adult in good health. The chain carries TRBV30 and TRBJ1-2, with TRBD1 identical over 7 bases. In DNA form, the CDR3 reads TGTGCCTGGAGGGCAGGGGGGGTGCGGGGCTACACCTTC. Translating gives CAWRAGGVRGYTF. The full variable domain, its missing parts supplied by reference TRBV30 and TRBJ1-2, is SQTIHQWPATLVQPVGSPLSLECTVEGTSNPNLYWYRQAAGRGLQLLFYSVGIGQISSEVPQNLSASRPQDRQFILSSKKLLLSDSGFYLCAWRAGGVRGYTFGSGTRLTVV.